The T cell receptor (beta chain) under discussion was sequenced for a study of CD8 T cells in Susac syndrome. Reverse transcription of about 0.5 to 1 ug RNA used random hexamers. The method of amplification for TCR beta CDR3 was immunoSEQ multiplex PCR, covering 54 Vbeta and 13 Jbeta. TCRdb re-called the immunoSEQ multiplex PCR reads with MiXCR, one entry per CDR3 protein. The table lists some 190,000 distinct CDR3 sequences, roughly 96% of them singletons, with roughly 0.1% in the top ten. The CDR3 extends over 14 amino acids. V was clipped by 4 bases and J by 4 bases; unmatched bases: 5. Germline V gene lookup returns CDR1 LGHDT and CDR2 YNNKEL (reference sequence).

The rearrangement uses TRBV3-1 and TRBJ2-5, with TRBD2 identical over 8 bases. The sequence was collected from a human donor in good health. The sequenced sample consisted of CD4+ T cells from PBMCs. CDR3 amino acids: CASSLGGRRETQYF. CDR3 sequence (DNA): TGTGCCAGCAGCCTAGGCGGGAGGCGAGAGACCCAGTACTTC.